This T cell receptor beta chain was found in a study of T cell repertoires in cytomegalovirus infection. Study details: Recently identified HLA-C-restricted CMV epitopes were used, and well-studied HLA-B-restricted CMV epitopes were used as well. Signatures in public TCR beta sequences pointed to both CMV infection and matching HLA type. Study-wide findings and caveats: Accumulated public TCR beta family frequency recognized individuals carrying CMV together with the relevant HLA. HLA-C-restricted CMV-specific TCR beta clonotypes were dominant in the ex vivo response.

Via MiXCR, TCRdb re-called the reads, giving one row per CDR3 protein. The table lists 45,000 to 55,000 distinct CDR3 sequences, nearly 20% of them singletons, with roughly 50% in the top ten. In the case of this clonotype: What it binds is unknown.

V was clipped by 6 bases and J by 7 bases; unmatched bases: 11. This CDR3 is 15 amino acids long. This clonotype was obtained from a human donor in good health (CMV status not recorded). Some clones in this sample may be carry-over from other donors' samples. Sequencing was performed on CD8+ T cells from cultured PBMCs, taken from culture after CMV antigen stimulation. This chain joins TRBV12-3 or TRBV12-4 and TRBJ2-1, with TRBD2 identical over 8 bases. CDR3 sequence reads: CASSAPDSGVNEQFF. The CDR3, as DNA: TGTGCCAGCAGCGCCCCCGATAGCGGGGTTAATGAGCAGTTCTTC.